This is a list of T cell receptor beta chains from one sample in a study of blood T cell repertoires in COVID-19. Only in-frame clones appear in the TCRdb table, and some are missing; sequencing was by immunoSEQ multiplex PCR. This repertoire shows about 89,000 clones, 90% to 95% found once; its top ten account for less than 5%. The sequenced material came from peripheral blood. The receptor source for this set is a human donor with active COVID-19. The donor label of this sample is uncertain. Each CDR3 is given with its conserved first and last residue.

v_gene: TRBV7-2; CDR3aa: CASSIGLPPNIQYF
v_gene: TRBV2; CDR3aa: CASSGGDIQYF
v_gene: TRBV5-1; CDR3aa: CASSLVGGNTGELFF
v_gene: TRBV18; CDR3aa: CASSPDRSYGYTF
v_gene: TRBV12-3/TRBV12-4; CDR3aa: CASSITSTDTQYF
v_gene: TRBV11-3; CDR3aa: CASSLGSRDEQYF
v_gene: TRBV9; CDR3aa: CASSSRNTAASYGYTF
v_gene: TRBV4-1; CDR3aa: CASRRAQHF
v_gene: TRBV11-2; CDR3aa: CASSLVGGPTYEQYF
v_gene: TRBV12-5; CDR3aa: CASGYNPGVYGYTF
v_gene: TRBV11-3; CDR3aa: CASSYRMGAEQYF
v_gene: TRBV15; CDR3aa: CATSRGGVHPSTDTQYF
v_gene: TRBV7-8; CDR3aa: CASSLVQTGQGRTGELFF
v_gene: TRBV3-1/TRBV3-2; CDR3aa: CASSQGAKRTSEETQYF
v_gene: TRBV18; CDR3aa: CASSPAQETQYF
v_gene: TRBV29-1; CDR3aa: CSVERGRVNTEAFF
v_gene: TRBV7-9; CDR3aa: CASSLDRVYNEKLFF
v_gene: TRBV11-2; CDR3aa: CASSLRRGGSYEQYF
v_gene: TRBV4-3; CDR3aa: CASSQDKASLTGELFF
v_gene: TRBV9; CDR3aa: CASSGGGGPYGYTF
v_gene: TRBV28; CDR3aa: CASSRVTGEQYF
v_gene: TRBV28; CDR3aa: CASSSGQEEKLFF
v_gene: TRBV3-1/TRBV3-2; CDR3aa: CASSQDDGTSGRGVYNEQFF
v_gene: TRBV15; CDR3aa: CATSRDPAPRDYEQYF
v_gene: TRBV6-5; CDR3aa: CASSRGLGVRETQYF
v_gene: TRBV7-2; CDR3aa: CASSSKYRTYNEQFF
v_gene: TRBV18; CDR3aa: CASSPTETGGLNTEAFF
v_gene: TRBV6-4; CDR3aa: CASSVDSQRSYGYTF
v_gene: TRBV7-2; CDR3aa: CASSLSQGGSTGELFF
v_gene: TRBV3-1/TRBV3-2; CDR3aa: CASNPGGTRDTEAFF
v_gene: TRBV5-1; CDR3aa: CASSLASRKTNYGYTF
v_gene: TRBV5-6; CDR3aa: CASRIAMFVETQYF
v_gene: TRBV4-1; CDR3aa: CASSQETGTSGGETQYF
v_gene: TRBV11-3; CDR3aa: CASSLDLTTGAHEQYF
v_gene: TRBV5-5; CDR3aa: CASSLRGTGGDEQYF
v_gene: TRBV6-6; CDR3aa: CASSYRVAGVWETQYF
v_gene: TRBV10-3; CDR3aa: CAISGVNLEGLNYGYTF
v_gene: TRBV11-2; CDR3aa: CASSPAGWPLEQYF
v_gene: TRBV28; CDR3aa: CASEQGSYTEAFF
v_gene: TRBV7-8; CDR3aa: CASSPDSHEQYF
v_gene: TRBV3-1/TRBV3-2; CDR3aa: CASSPVTGSFMGETQYF
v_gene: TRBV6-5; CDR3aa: CASSYRPSNNEQFF
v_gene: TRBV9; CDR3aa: CASSVDLAAGDRGRETQYF
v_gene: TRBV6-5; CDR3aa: CASRRAEKLFF
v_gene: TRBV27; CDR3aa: CASSPSRADTQYF